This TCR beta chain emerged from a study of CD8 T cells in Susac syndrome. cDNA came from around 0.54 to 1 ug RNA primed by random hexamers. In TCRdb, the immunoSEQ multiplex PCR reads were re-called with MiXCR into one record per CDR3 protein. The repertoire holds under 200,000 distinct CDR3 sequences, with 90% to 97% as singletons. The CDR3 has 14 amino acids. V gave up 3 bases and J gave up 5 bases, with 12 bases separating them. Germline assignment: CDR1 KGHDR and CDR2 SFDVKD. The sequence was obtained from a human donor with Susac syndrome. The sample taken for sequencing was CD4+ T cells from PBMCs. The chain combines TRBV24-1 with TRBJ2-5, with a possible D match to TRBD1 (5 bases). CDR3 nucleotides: TGTGCCACCAGTGATGCAGGGCTACGGGAGACCCAGTACTTC. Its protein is CATSDAGLRETQYF.